These 27 T cell receptor beta chains were all obtained from the same sample, sequenced in a study of CD8 T cells in Susac syndrome. RNA was extracted with the RNeasy kit, and a quantity of 0.5 to 1 ug was reverse transcribed using random hexamers. MiXCR was run by TCRdb on the immunoSEQ multiplex PCR reads, yielding one entry per CDR3 protein. The profile covers hundreds of thousands of distinct CDR3 sequences, with approximately 85% appearing a single time and about 0.22% taken by the ten largest. The sample comprised CD8+ T cells from PBMCs. The receptor source for this set is a human donor with multiple sclerosis.

V and J are TRBV28 and TRBJ2-1; 8 bases match TRBD1. The CDR3 has 16 amino acids. The junction had 12 bases not matched to a gene; V was cut back by 1 base and J by 10 bases. Germline CDR1 reads MDHEN; CDR2 reads SYDVKM. The CDR3 DNA is TGTGCCAGCAGTTTATTGGACAGGGCCGAAGGGGGGGAGCAGTTCTTC. Encoded protein: CASSLLDRAEGGEQFF.

The chain carries TRBV12-3 or TRBV12-4 and TRBJ1-1; D not certain. This CDR3 is built from 14 residues. V gave up 5 bases and J gave up 0 bases, with 10 bases separating them. CDR3 amino acids: CASSTDGMNTEAFF. The CDR3 nucleotides are TGTGCCAGCAGTACCGACGGCATGAACACTGAAGCTTTCTTT.

The genes are TRBV12-3 or TRBV12-4 and TRBJ2-1; D is perhaps TRBD2 (6 bases). Trimming pared 7 bases from V and 5 bases from J, leaving 18 bases between. This CDR3 has 15 amino acids. CDR3 residues: CASTPRDSSDNEQFF. Here the CDR3 DNA reads TGTGCCAGCACCCCGAGGGACTCGTCGGACAATGAGCAGTTCTTC.

The rearrangement uses TRBV12-2 and TRBJ2-1; whether TRBD2, the table's D call, matches the DNA was not checked. TRBV12-2 is designated a pseudogene. The CDR3 totals 16 residues. The CDR3: CASRLVLGGRGNEQFF. DNA of the CDR3: TGTGCAAGTCGCTTAGTTTTGGGCGGGAGGGGTAATGAGCAGTTCTTC.

The J gene is TRBJ2-7, the V gene TRBV28; 10 bases are a match to TRBD1. Germline V gene sequence: CDR1 MDHEN, CDR2 SYDVKM. The CDR3 runs 16 residues. The V segment lost 4 bases and the J segment 3 bases; nucleotides outside the gene matches: 9. This CDR3 is CASSSGTGEGLYEQYF. The CDR3 nucleotides read TGTGCCAGCAGTTCCGGGACAGGGGAAGGTCTCTACGAGCAGTACTTC.

As for this clonotype: The junction differs from germline at one of its ends, possibly a read error. The chain combines TRBV7-6 with TRBJ2-5; D is undetermined. CDR3 size: 16 residues. Per the germline V gene, CDR1 is SGHVS and CDR2 is FNYEAQ. CDR3 sequence reads: CAGSLAYGRQKETQYF. CDR3 sequence (DNA): TGTGCCGGCAGCTTAGCTTATGGCAGACAAAAAGAGACCCAGTACTTC.

This chain connects TRBV29-1 to TRBJ1-1; D perhaps matches TRBD1 (6 bases). V lost 6 bases, J lost 3 bases, and 17 bases lay in between. The germline V gene has CDR1 SQVTM and CDR2 ANQGSEA. The CDR3 contains 14 residues. The CDR3 sequence: CSVESQGIYTEAFF. CDR3 bases: TGCAGCGTCGAATCCCAGGGGATTTACACTGAAGCTTTCTTT. Supplemented by reference TRBV29-1 and TRBJ1-1, the full variable domain reads SAVISQKPSRDICQRGTSLTIQCQVDSQVTMMFWYRQQPGQSLTLIATANQGSEATYESGFVIDKFPISRPNLTFSTLTVSNMSPEDSSIYLCSVESQGIYTEAFFGQGTRLTVV.

V gene TRBV6-6 combines with J gene TRBJ1-1, with 7 bases lining up with TRBD1. This CDR3 has 14 residues. Unmatched junction bases numbered 6, after V lost 7 bases and J lost 1 base. The germline gives CDR1 MNHNY, CDR2 SVGAGI (reference sequence). In nucleotides, the CDR3 is TGTGCCAGCATTAACAGGGGAGGGAACACTGAAGCTTTCTTT. Amino acid sequence: CASINRGGNTEAFF.

The V and J genes are TRBV24-1 and TRBJ1-2; a weak D match, TRBD1 (6 bases). Per germline, CDR1 KGHDR and CDR2 SFDVKD. This CDR3 spans 12 amino acids. V was cut by 7 bases and J by 4 bases, with 9 bases left in between. The CDR3 sequence: CATSGDTYGYTF. Written as DNA, the CDR3 is TGTGCCACCAGCGGGGACACCTATGGCTACACCTTC.

This sequence joins TRBV28 and TRBJ2-1; perhaps TRBD2 as D (7 bases). The germline V gene has CDR1 MDHEN and CDR2 SYDVKM. This CDR3 region has 14 residues. The V and J ends lost 6 bases and 7 bases respectively, with 16 bases between them. CDR3 nucleotides: TGTGCCAGCAGCCCTTTTGAGGGGGGGAATGAGCAGTTCTTC. Its protein is CASSPFEGGNEQFF.

V usage is TRBV24-1 and J usage is TRBJ2-5; D may match TRBD1 or TRBD2 (5 bases each). Germline CDR1 and CDR2: KGHDR and SFDVKD. The CDR3 consists of 16 residues. The ends were cut back, 4 bases at V and 5 bases at J, with 19 bases in the middle. CDR3 in amino acids: CATSDRGGRWGETQYF. CDR3 DNA sequence: TGTGCCACCAGTGACCGAGGCGGACGGTGGGGGGAGACCCAGTACTTC.

The V call is TRBV6-6, the J call TRBJ1-1; tentative D call: TRBD1 (5 bases). V dropped 0 bases and J dropped 9 bases, with 17 bases sitting between them. CDR3 size: 15 residues. The V gene's germline CDR1 is MNHNY and CDR2 SVGAGI (reference sequence). CDR3 residues: CASSYSAQGLGQAFF. The CDR3, as DNA: TGTGCCAGCAGTTACTCGGCGCAGGGACTTGGGCAAGCTTTCTTT.

The chain carries TRBV5-4 and TRBJ2-1; perhaps TRBD2 as D (6 bases). The CDR3 spans 16 residues. Germline CDR1 and CDR2: SGHNT and YYREEE (reference sequence). V lost 1 base and J lost 7, with 18 bases in between. CDR3 DNA: TGTGCCAGCAGCTTGTTCGGGACTTCCATAACGAATGAGCAGTTCTTC. Protein: CASSLFGTSITNEQFF.

The chain has TRBV7-9 and TRBJ1-1; no definite D call. CDR3 length: 12 amino acids. Trimming took off 5 bases at V and 4 bases at J, with 8 bases between the two ends. Germline lookup yields CDR1 SEHNR and CDR2 FQNEAQ (reference sequence). The CDR3 reads CASSLSSTEAFF. The CDR3 DNA follows: TGTGCCAGCAGCCTCTCCAGCACTGAAGCTTTCTTT.

The genes are TRBV29-1 and TRBJ2-7; D might be TRBD2 (5 bases). V was cut by 7 bases and J by 4 bases, with 14 bases left in between. The length of the CDR3 is 12 residues. Germline assignment: CDR1 SQVTM and CDR2 ANQGSEA. CDR3 DNA sequence: TGCAGCGCCGCGAGCGGAGTATACGAGCAGTACTTC. Its translation is CSAASGVYEQYF.

The chain recombines TRBV4-2 with TRBJ2-7; no definite D call. This CDR3 region has 18 residues. Per the germline V gene, CDR1 is LGHNA and CDR2 is YNFKEQ. V was shortened by 3 bases and J by 0 bases, with 21 bases between the two germline ends. Here the CDR3 DNA reads TGTGCCAGCAGCCACCCCCCCCTCCCGGGCCCTAGCTCCTACGAGCAGTACTTC. This sequence encodes CASSHPPLPGPSSYEQYF.

This sequence joins TRBV13 and TRBJ2-5, with 9 bases matching TRBD1. The V segment lost 5 bases and the J segment 2 bases; nucleotides outside the gene matches: 6. The CDR3 is 15 amino acids. Germline V CDR1 and CDR2: PRHDT, FYEKMQ (reference sequence). Here the CDR3 reads CASSAGTGHQETQYF. The CDR3 nucleotides read TGTGCCAGCAGCGCCGGGACAGGGCATCAAGAGACCCAGTACTTC.

The V and J genes are TRBV5-6 and TRBJ1-5; TRBD1 agrees at 8 bases. Trimming cost V 3 bases and J 8 bases; bases outside gene matches: 10. The germline V gene has CDR1 SGHDT and CDR2 YYEEEE. The CDR3 contains 15 residues. The CDR3 spells CASSYRGTGVEPQHF. For the CDR3, the DNA is TGTGCCAGCAGCTACAGAGGGACAGGAGTAGAGCCCCAGCATTTT.

This clonotype has only one observation. The rearrangement uses TRBV6-1 and TRBJ1-5, with D unclear. Germline V gene data show CDR1 as MNHNS and CDR2 as SASEGT. V dropped 1 base and J dropped 2 bases, with 12 bases sitting between them. The CDR3 totals 16 residues. The CDR3 region has the DNA TGTGCCAGCAGTGAAGGTCTGGGTTGGGGCAATCAGCCCCAGCATTTT. Translated, it gives CASSEGLGWGNQPQHF.

The J gene is TRBJ1-4, the V gene TRBV12-3 or TRBV12-4, with TRBD1 as a possible D gene (6 bases). This CDR3 has 16 residues. V dropped 5 bases and J dropped 0 bases, with 13 bases sitting between them. The DNA of the CDR3 is TGTGCCAGCAGTGTCATGGACAGTCCAACTAATGAAAAACTGTTTTTT. It codes for CASSVMDSPTNEKLFF.

The J gene is TRBJ2-1, the V gene TRBV9; the match to TRBD2 covers 11 bases. The CDR3 is made up of 15 amino acids. The V gene end was trimmed by 3 bases and the J gene end by 5 bases; junction bases not matched to a gene: 4. Germline CDR1 SGDLS, CDR2 YYNGEE. CDR3 residues: CASSGNSGRDNEQFF. CDR3 nucleotides: TGTGCCAGCAGCGGAAATAGCGGGAGGGACAATGAGCAGTTCTTC.

V and J are TRBV5-6 and TRBJ1-5; D uncertain. CDR1 is SGHDT and CDR2 is YYEEEE in the germline V gene. The germline V and J ends were trimmed by 2 bases and 7 bases, with 13 bases remaining between them. The CDR3 totals 14 residues. CDR3 in amino acids: CASSFPGPGQPQHF. DNA for the CDR3: TGTGCCAGCAGCTTCCCGGGTCCGGGACAGCCCCAGCATTTT.

The chain employs TRBV5-6 and TRBJ1-3; tentatively, D is TRBD1 (6 bases). Deletions cut 4 bases from V and 0 bases from J, with 14 bases between. CDR1 is SGHDT and CDR2 is YYEEEE in the germline V gene. The CDR3 sequence is 16 residues long. The CDR3 region is CASSIPTGGSGNTIYF. The CDR3 nucleotides are TGTGCCAGCAGCATACCGACAGGTGGCTCTGGAAACACCATATATTTT.

The rearrangement links TRBV27 to TRBJ2-7, with D possibly TRBD1 on 5 matching bases. The germline V gene has CDR1 MNHEY and CDR2 SMNVEV (reference sequence). V lost 2 bases to trimming and J lost 1 base, with 9 bases between them. This CDR3 contains 14 residues. The CDR3 DNA reads TGTGCCAGCAGTTTAGTAGGGGCTTCCTACGAGCAGTACTTC. It specifies CASSLVGASYEQYF.

This chain uses TRBV5-6 with TRBJ2-1; D is perhaps TRBD1 (6 bases). The CDR3 has 13 amino acids. Germline CDR1 is SGHDT and CDR2 is YYEEEE. Trimming shortened V by 5 bases and J by 6 bases, and 12 bases separated the two germline ends. The CDR3 nucleotides read TGTGCCAGCAGACAAATACAGGGCAATGAGCAGTTCTTC. This translates into CASRQIQGNEQFF.

This chain connects TRBV19 to TRBJ2-1; 9 nucleotides agree with TRBD2. Germline lookup yields CDR1 LNHDA and CDR2 SQIVND (reference sequence). The V segment lost 5 bases and the J segment 7 bases; nucleotides outside the gene matches: 6. The length of the CDR3 is 14 residues. For the CDR3, the DNA is TGTGCCAGTAGTCTAGCGGGGCCTGTGAATGAGCAGTTCTTC. This gives the protein CASSLAGPVNEQFF.

This rearrangement joins TRBV7-6 to TRBJ2-3; possibly TRBD1 or TRBD2 for D (5 bases each). V lost 3 bases, J lost 5 bases, and 18 bases lay in between. The CDR3 extends over 16 amino acids. CDR1 is SGHVS, CDR2 FNYEAQ, per germline. The CDR3 coding sequence is TGTGCCAGCAGCTTGACTTGGGACGGTGGACTAGATACGCAGTATTTT. Its protein product is CASSLTWDGGLDTQYF.